This T cell receptor beta chain was found in a study of beta chain features in type 1 diabetes. The sequenced template was cDNA made from the entire isolated RNA. The assay was immunoSEQ multiplex PCR, and TCRdb's table has in-frame clones only and misses some. The repertoire holds about 240,000 clones, with roughly 30% as singletons. Regarding the study as a whole: In comparison with healthy donors, patients had naive, central memory and Treg TCRB repertoires that appeared more similar. A cDNA-based sequencing approach could over-represent cells with high TCR expression. VDJ junctions from type 1 diabetes patients carried fewer insertions and larger deletions. For patients and controls alike, PCR might favor shorter templates to the same degree.

The CDR3 is 12 residues long. The trim removed 6 bases at V and 1 base at J, leaving 0 bases unmatched. Germline assignment: CDR1 SQVTM and CDR2 ANQGSEA. This clone came up a few times. What it binds is not known. The sample carries other DNA sequences with the same CDR3. The sequence was collected from a man in his thirties or forties in good health. The sample comprised central memory CD4+ T cells from blood. This sequence joins TRBV29-1 and TRBJ2-3; 8 bases agree with TRBD1. CDR3 nucleotide sequence: TGCAGCGTGGACAGGGGCACAGATACGCAGTATTTT. This encodes CSVDRGTDTQYF.